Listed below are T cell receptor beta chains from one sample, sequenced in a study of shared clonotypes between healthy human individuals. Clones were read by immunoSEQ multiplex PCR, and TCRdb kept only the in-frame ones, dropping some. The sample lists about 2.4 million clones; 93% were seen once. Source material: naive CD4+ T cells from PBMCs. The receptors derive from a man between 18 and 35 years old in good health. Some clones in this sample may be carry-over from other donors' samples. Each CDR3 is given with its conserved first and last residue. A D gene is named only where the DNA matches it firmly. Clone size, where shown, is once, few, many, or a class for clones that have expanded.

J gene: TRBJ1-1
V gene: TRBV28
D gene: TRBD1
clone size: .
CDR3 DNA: TGTGCCAGCAGTTTATTCGGGACAGGGGTGAACACTGAAGCTTTCTTT
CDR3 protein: CASSLFGTGVNTEAFF

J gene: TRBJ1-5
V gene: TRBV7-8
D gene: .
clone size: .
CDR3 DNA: TGTGCCAGCAGCTCCCCCGGGACGTCCGCGTGGCATCAGCCCCAGCATTTT
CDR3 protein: CASSSPGTSAWHQPQHF

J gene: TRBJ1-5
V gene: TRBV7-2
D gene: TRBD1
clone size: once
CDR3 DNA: TGTGCCAGCAGCTTAGTAGCGACAGGGGGCTACAATCAGCCCCAGCATTTT
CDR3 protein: CASSLVATGGYNQPQHF

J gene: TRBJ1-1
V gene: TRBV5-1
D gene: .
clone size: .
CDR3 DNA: TGCGCCAGCAGCCTACCGGGACGGGAAGCTTTCTTT
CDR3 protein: CASSLPGREAFF

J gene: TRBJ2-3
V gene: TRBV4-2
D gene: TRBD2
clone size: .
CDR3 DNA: TGTGCCAGCAGCCCGGGACTAGCGGGAGGATTCACAGATACGCAGTATTTT
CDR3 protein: CASSPGLAGGFTDTQYF

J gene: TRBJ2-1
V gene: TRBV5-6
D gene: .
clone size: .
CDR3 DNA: TGTGCCAGCAGCCCCACGAGGACTGCCAATGAGCAGTTCTTC
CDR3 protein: CASSPTRTANEQFF

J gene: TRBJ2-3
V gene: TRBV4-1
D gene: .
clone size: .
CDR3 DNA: TGCGCCAGCAGCTCCCGGGGCGGCCAAAGCACAGATACGCAGTATTTT
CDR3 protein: CASSSRGGQSTDTQYF

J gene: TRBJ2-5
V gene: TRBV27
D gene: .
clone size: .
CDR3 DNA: TGTGCCAGCAGTAGAAGAAGCGGGGAGACCCAGTACTTC
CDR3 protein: CASSRRSGETQYF

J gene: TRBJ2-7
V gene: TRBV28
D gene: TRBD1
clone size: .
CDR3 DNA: TGTGCCAGCAGTACTACCTCCGGGACAGGGTGGGAAAGGCCCTACGAGCAGTACTTC
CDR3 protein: CASSTTSGTGWERPYEQYF

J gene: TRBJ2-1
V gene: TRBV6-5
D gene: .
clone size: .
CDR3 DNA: TGTGCCAGCAGTTACCACTCGTCAGGACTCCGGGGTGAGCAGTTCTTC
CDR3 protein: CASSYHSSGLRGEQFF

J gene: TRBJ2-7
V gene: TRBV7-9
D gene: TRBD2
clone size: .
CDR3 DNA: TGTGCCAGCAGCTTAATGTCTAGCGGAGGGCACGAGCAGTACTTC
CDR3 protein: CASSLMSSGGHEQYF

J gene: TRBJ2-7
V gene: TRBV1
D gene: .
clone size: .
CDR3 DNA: TGCACCAGCAGCCAAGATAGTAGGTATTACGAGCAGTACTTC
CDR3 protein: CTSSQDSRYYEQYF

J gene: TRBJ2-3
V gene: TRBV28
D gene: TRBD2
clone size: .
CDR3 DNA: TGTGCCAGCAGTTCCTGGACTAGCAGGACAGATACGCAGTATTTT
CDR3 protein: CASSSWTSRTDTQYF

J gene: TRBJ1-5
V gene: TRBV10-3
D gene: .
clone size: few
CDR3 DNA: TGTGCCATCAGTGAGTCGGGGGGTCAGCCCCAGCATTTT
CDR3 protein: CAISESGGQPQHF

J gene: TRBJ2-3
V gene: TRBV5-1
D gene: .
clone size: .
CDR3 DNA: TGCGCCAGCAGCCCTGGGACAGTCAGCGGGGCAGATACGCAGTATTTT
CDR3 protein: CASSPGTVSGADTQYF

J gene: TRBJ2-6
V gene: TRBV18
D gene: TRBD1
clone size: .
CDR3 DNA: TGTGCCAGCTCACCACAAGGGACAGGGTTTGGGGCCAACGTCCTGACTTTC
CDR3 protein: CASSPQGTGFGANVLTF

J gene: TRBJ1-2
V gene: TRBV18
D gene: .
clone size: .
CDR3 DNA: TGTGCCAGCTCTGGCGGGATTAACTATGGCTACACCTTC
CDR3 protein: CASSGGINYGYTF

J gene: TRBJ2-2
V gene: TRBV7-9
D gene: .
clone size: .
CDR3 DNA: TGTGCCAGCAGTCCCCGGGAGCTGTTTTTT
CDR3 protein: CASSPRELFF

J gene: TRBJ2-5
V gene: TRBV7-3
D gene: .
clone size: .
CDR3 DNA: TGTGCCAGCAGCTTAGTAGGGCCCCAAGAGACCCAGTACTTC
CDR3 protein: CASSLVGPQETQYF

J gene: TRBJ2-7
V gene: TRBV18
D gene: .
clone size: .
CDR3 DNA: TGTGCCAGCTCACCGAGGGCAGAGGCCTACGAGCAGTACTTC
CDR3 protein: CASSPRAEAYEQYF

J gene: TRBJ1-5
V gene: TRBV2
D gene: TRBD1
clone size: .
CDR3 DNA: TGTGCCAGCAGTGGGACAGGGGGAAGCCAGCCCCAGCATTTT
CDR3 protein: CASSGTGGSQPQHF

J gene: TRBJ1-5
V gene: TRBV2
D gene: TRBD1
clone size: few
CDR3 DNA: TGTGCCAGCAGGAGGACAGGGAGTCAGCCCCAGCATTTT
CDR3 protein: CASRRTGSQPQHF

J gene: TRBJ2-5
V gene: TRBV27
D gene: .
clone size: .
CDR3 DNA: TGTGCCAGCAGTTTAAATATCGTCCAGACCCAGTACTTC
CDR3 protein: CASSLNIVQTQYF

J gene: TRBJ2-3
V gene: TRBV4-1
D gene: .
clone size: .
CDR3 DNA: TGCGCCAGCAGTGAACAGGTAATGCTAGAGGGTACGCAGTATTTT
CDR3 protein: CASSEQVMLEGTQYF

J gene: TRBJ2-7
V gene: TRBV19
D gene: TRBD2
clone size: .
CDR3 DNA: TGTGCCAGTAGTTCGGGCTCTAGCGGCGCCTACGAGCAGTACTTC
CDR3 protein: CASSSGSSGAYEQYF

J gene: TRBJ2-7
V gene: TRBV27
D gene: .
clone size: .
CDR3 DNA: TGTGCCAGTAGTCCATACAGGGCCTACGAGCAGTACTTC
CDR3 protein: CASSPYRAYEQYF

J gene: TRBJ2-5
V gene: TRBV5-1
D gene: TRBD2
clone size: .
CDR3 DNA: TGCGCCAGCCGTGGGGGGAAAAGGGCTAGCGGGTACCAAGAGACCCAGTACTTC
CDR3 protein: CASRGGKRASGYQETQYF

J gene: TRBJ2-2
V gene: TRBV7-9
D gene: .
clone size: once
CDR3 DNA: TGTGCCAGCAGCCGATTCATAGCGCGGGGTACCGGGGAGCTGTTTTTT
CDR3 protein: CASSRFIARGTGELFF

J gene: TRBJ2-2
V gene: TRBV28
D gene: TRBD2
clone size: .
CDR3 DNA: TGTGCCAGCAGCCTAGCGGGAGGGCGGACCGGGGAGCTGTTTTTT
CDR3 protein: CASSLAGGRTGELFF

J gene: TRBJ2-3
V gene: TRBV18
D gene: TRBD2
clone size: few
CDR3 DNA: TGTGCCAGCTCACCAAATTTGACTAGCGGGGACTACACAGATACGCAGTATTTT
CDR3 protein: CASSPNLTSGDYTDTQYF

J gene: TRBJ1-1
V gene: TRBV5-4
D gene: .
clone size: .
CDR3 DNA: TGTGCCAGCAGCTTAGGGGGAATTTACACTGAAGCTTTCTTT
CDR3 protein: CASSLGGIYTEAFF

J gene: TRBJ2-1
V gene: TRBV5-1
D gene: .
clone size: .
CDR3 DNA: TGCGCCAGCAGCTTGGGAGGGTCTACCGGCAATGAGCAGTTCTTC
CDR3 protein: CASSLGGSTGNEQFF

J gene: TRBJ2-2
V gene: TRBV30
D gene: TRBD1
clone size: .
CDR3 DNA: TGTGCCTGGGTCCCGGGACAGATCACCGGGGAGCTGTTTTTT
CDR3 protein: CAWVPGQITGELFF

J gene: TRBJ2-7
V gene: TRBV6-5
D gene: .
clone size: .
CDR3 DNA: TGTGCCAGCACTGACCCCTGGGACGAGCAGTACTTC
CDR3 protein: CASTDPWDEQYF

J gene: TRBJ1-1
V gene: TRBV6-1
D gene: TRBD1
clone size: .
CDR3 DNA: TGTGCCAGCAGTGAAGGAAGGGGGCGGAACACTGAAGCTTTCTTT
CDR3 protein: CASSEGRGRNTEAFF

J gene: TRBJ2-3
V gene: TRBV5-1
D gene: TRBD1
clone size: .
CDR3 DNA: TGCGCCAGCAGCCTCGGACAGGGCTGGGATACGCAGTATTTT
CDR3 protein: CASSLGQGWDTQYF

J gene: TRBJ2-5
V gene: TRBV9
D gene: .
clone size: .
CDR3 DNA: TGTGCCAGCAGCGTGGACCCTAACCAAGAGACCCAGTACTTC
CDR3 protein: CASSVDPNQETQYF

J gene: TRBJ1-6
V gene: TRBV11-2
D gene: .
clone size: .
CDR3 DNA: TGTGCCAGCAGCTTAGAGCTTTTTTCACCCCTCCACTTT
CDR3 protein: CASSLELFSPLHF

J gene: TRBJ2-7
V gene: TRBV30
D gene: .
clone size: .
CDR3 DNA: TGTGCCTGGAGTGTAATTCGCAGGGAACAGCAGTACTTC
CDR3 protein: CAWSVIRREQQYF

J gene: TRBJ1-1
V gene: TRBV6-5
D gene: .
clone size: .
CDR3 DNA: TGTGCCAGCATTCCGACAGGTCTGTACACTGAAGCTTTCTTT
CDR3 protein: CASIPTGLYTEAFF

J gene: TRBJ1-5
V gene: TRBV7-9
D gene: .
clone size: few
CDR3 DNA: TGTGCCAGCAGCTTAGGCCGGGGAGATAGCAATCAGCCCCAGCATTTT
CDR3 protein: CASSLGRGDSNQPQHF

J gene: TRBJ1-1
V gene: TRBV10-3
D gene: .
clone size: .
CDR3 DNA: TGTGCCATCAGTGCAGGTGGCCGAGGAACTGAAGCTTTCTTT
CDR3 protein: CAISAGGRGTEAFF

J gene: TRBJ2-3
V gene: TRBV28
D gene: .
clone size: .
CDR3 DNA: TGTGCCAGCAATGGAGGGGGGGGCAATACAGATACGCAGTATTTT
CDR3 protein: CASNGGGGNTDTQYF

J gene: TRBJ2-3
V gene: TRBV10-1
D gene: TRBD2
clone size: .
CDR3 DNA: TGCGCCACCCGGACTAGCGGGAGGCCATCTAGCACAGATACGCAGTATTTT
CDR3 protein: CATRTSGRPSSTDTQYF

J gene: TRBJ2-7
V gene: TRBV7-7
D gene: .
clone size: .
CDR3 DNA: TGTGCCAGCAGCCCCCAGACGAAGGGTGGCGAGCAGTACTTC
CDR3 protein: CASSPQTKGGEQYF

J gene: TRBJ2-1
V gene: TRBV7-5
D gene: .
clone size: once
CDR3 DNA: TGTGTCAGAAGCGAGGGGGCTAGCGGGAGCGGCCGTTACAATGAGCAGTTCTTC
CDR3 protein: CVRSEGASGSGRYNEQFF

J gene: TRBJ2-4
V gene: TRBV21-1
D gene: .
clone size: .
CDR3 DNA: TGTGCCAGCAGCAAAGGTCTGCTCAAAAACATTCAGTACTTC
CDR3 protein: CASSKGLLKNIQYF

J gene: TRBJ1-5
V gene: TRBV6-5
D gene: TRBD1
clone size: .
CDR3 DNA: TGTGCCAGCAGAGGTACAGGGGAAGGGCAGCCCCAGCATTTT
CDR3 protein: CASRGTGEGQPQHF

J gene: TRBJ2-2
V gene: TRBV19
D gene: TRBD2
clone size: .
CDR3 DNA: TGTGCCAGTAGTAGTAGACTAGCGCCCGGGGAGCTGTTTTTT
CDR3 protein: CASSSRLAPGELFF